This TCR beta chain is drawn from a study of blood T cell repertoires in COVID-19. The overall study: COVID-19 samples collected from the United States, Italy and Spain covered acute and convalescent phases. PBMCs, B-cell-depleted T cells, or T cells were the source of the cDNA or gDNA that made up the material.

This CDR3 contains 14 residues. Germline V gives CDR1 SGHRS, CDR2 YFSETQ. V shed 9 bases and J 0 bases; nucleotides not matched to a gene: 6. In the original analysis: Reference gene primer amplification yielded estimated nucleated cell counts. Only in-frame clones appear in the TCRdb table, and some are missing; sequencing was by immunoSEQ multiplex PCR. Clone size and V and J calls were adopted from that table, with D and trimming inferred from the DNA. The repertoire has approximately 270,000 clones, around 88% of them found once; the top ten carry around 0.8%. V usage is TRBV5-1 and J usage is TRBJ2-3, with 8 bases lining up with TRBD1. Sequences were obtained from peripheral blood. The receptor was derived from a man under 40 with acute or convalescent COVID-19. CDR3 in amino acids: CATGQGRSTDTQYF. The CDR3 nucleotides are TGCGCCACCGGACAGGGAAGGAGCACAGATACGCAGTATTTT. Full variable domain (outside the CDR3, taken from reference TRBV5-1 and TRBJ2-3): KAGVTQTPRYLIKTRGQQVTLSCSPISGHRSVSWYQQTPGQGLQFLFEYFSETQRNKGNFPGRFSGRQFSNSRSEMNVSTLELGDSALYLCATGQGRSTDTQYFGPGTRLTVL.